The 28 T cell receptor beta chains given below trace back to one sample, sequenced in a study of STAT5B mutations in CD4+ large granular lymphocyte leukemia. The table came from immunoSEQ multiplex PCR; TCRdb's copy has only in-frame clones and leaves some out. The sample includes approximately 52,000 clones, around 70% of them seen just once. Sequenced material: CD4+ T cells from blood buffy coats. Receptors were obtained from a human donor in good health.

V gene TRBV7-8 combines with J gene TRBJ2-5, with 7 nucleotides matching TRBD2. Unmatched junction bases numbered 4, after V lost 4 bases and J lost 2 bases. CDR1 is SGHVS and CDR2 is FQNEAQ in the germline V gene. The CDR3 length is 14 residues. The CDR3 here is CASSSGTIQETQYF. CDR3 coding DNA: TGTGCCAGCAGCTCCGGGACTATTCAAGAGACCCAGTACTTC.

This clone was seen a handful of times. The V and J genes are TRBV7-2 and TRBJ1-2; D remains unclear. The V gene lost 2 bases and the J gene lost 6 bases, with 10 bases spanning the gap. The V gene's germline CDR1 is SGHTA and CDR2 FQGNSA. This CDR3 region has 13 residues. Here the CDR3 reads CASSLSKEDGYTF. The CDR3 coding sequence is TGTGCCAGCAGCTTAAGCAAGGAAGATGGCTACACCTTC.

This clone was found a few times. CDR3 sequence reads: CASARDRVHTEAFF. The CDR3 DNA sequence: TGTGCCAGTGCTCGGGACAGGGTCCACACTGAAGCTTTCTTT. This chain uses TRBV19 with TRBJ1-1, with 9 bases fitting TRBD1. Germline CDR1 reads LNHDA; CDR2 reads SQIVND (reference sequence). V shed 8 bases and J 3 bases; nucleotides not matched to a gene: 7. CDR3 length equals 14 residues. The full variable domain, in which reference TRBV19 and TRBJ1-1 provide the parts outside the CDR3, is DGGITQSPKYLFRKEGQNVTLSCEQNLNHDAMYWYRQDPGQGLRLIYYSQIVNDFQKGDIAEGYSVSREKKESFPLTVTSAQKNPTAFYLCASARDRVHTEAFFGQGTRLTVV.

The chain joins TRBV10-3 to TRBJ2-5; 8 bases line up with TRBD2. The CDR3 totals 14 residues. CDR1 is ENHRY, CDR2 SYGVKD, per germline. The ends lost 2 bases at V and 4 bases at J; junction bases unmatched: 3. The DNA of the CDR3 is TGTGCCATCAGTGAGGCGGGGGGTCCAGAGACCCAGTACTTC. This gives the protein CAISEAGGPETQYF.

This clone showed up just a few times. The gene calls are TRBV10-3 and TRBJ2-5; D is uncertain. The CDR3 has 13 amino acids. Germline CDR1 ENHRY, CDR2 SYGVKD. V was pared by 0 bases and J by 0 bases, with 2 bases between. The CDR3 here is CAISESYQETQYF. The DNA of the CDR3 is TGTGCCATCAGTGAGTCCTACCAAGAGACCCAGTACTTC.

The chain joins TRBV18 to TRBJ2-6; no clear D. Trimming cost V 1 base and J 3 bases, with 10 bases left between them. Germline-derived CDR1 and CDR2 are KGHSH and LQKENI. This CDR3 spans 16 amino acids. CDR3 amino acids: CASSPQELGGANVLTF. CDR3 in DNA: TGTGCCAGCTCACCACAGGAGCTAGGTGGGGCCAACGTCCTGACTTTC. The full variable domain, in which reference TRBV18 and TRBJ2-6 provide the parts outside the CDR3, is NAGVMQNPRHLVRRRGQEARLRCSPMKGHSHVYWYRQLPEEGLKFMVYLQKENIIDESGMPKERFSAEFPKEGPSILRIQQVVRGDSAAYFCASSPQELGGANVLTFGAGSRLTVL.

The chain links TRBV9 to TRBJ2-3; the D is unclear. Trimming shortened V by 2 bases and J by 2 bases, and 9 bases separated the two germline ends. The CDR3 extends over 14 amino acids. Germline V gene lookup returns CDR1 SGDLS and CDR2 YYNGEE. The CDR3 DNA reads TGTGCCAGCAGCGTTTTTGACGTCACAGATACGCAGTATTTT. Translation gives CASSVFDVTDTQYF.

V is TRBV15 and J is TRBJ1-4; D is unresolved. V was trimmed by 0 bases and J by 8 bases, leaving 7 bases between them. In germline, CDR1 is LNHNV, CDR2 YYDKDF (reference sequence). The CDR3 is 13 residues long. The CDR3 region has the DNA TGTGCCACCAGCAGAGATCCGGGAGAAAAACTGTTTTTT. It translates to CATSRDPGEKLFF.

The V call is TRBV19, the J call TRBJ1-1; possible D gene TRBD1, 6 bases. V shed 8 bases and J shed 7 bases, with 20 bases lying between them. The CDR3 consists of 14 residues. Germline CDR1 reads LNHDA; CDR2 reads SQIVND (reference sequence). The CDR3 DNA is TGTGCCAGTGATTGGGGTACCCAGGGGAATGAAGCTTTCTTT. Its translation: CASDWGTQGNEAFF.

The chain has TRBV6-5 and TRBJ1-1; tentative D call: TRBD1 (5 bases). Germline V gives CDR1 MNHEY, CDR2 SVGAGI. V was trimmed by 4 bases and J by 5 bases, leaving 11 bases between them. CDR3 length equals 13 residues. Written as DNA, the CDR3 is TGTGCCAGCAGTTCCCCCGGGGGAACTGAAGCTTTCTTT. Its translation: CASSSPGGTEAFF.

This chain joins TRBV5-1 and TRBJ1-1; no clear D. Germline-derived CDR1 and CDR2 are SGHRS and YFSETQ. Between the trimmed V and J ends, which lost 4 bases and 1 base, there was a span of 11 bases. There are 14 residues in the CDR3. The CDR3 region is CASSLEGGNTEAFF. CDR3 bases: TGCGCCAGCAGCCTGGAGGGTGGGAACACTGAAGCTTTCTTT.

The CDR3 reads CASTAGGRYEQYV. CDR3 coding DNA: TGTGCCAGCACAGCCGGCGGCCGGTACGAGCAGTACGTC. The chain uses TRBV28 and TRBJ2-7; D gene ambiguous. CDR3 length: 13 residues. CDR1 and CDR2 (germline): MDHEN, SYDVKM. Trimming shortened V by 7 bases and J by 4 bases, and 14 bases separated the two germline ends.

This chain connects TRBV11-1 to TRBJ1-6; D not resolved. This CDR3 comprises 17 residues. V lost 2 bases, J lost 0 bases, and 11 bases lay in between. Looked up from germline, CDR1 is SGHAT and CDR2 is FQDESV (reference sequence). CDR3 in amino acids: CASSLHSQSSYNSPLHF. The CDR3 nucleotides are TGTGCCAGCAGCTTACACAGCCAGAGCTCCTATAATTCACCCCTCCACTTT.

Note on this clone: A read error may produce the germline difference seen at one junction end. V is TRBV7-7 and J is TRBJ2-2; D uncertain. The length of the CDR3 is 13 residues. Germline assignment: CDR1 SSHAT and CDR2 FNYEAQ (reference sequence). The CDR3 protein is CASSLEVSGELFF. DNA for the CDR3: TGTGCTAGCAGCTTAGAGGTTTCCGGGGAGCTGTTTTTT.

The chain is built from TRBV7-9 and TRBJ1-2; 7 bases fit TRBD1. Germline assignment: CDR1 SEHNR and CDR2 FQNEAQ (reference sequence). CDR3 length equals 14 residues. J gave up 2 bases and V 4 bases, and 4 bases lay outside the gene matches. CDR3 region: CASSYGTENYGYTF. The CDR3 bases are TGTGCCAGCAGCTACGGGACAGAGAACTATGGCTACACCTTC.

The table lists this clone with a few counts. This chain uses TRBV7-8 with TRBJ2-5; weak D call: TRBD2 (5 bases). V was trimmed by 3 bases and J by 5 bases, leaving 10 bases between them. In germline, CDR1 is SGHVS, CDR2 FQNEAQ. The length of the CDR3 is 13 residues. The CDR3 sequence: CASSLGARETQYF. The DNA for the CDR3 is TGTGCCAGCAGCTTGGGAGCCCGGGAGACCCAGTACTTC.

The CDR3 protein is CASSYGQSSTDTQYF. As DNA, the CDR3 is TGTGCCAGCAGTTACGGACAGTCTAGCACAGATACGCAGTATTTT. The chain has TRBV2 and TRBJ2-3, with D possibly matching TRBD1 (6 bases). Germline CDR1 SNHLY, CDR2 FYNNEI. The CDR3 covers 15 residues. Deletions cut 5 bases from V and 0 bases from J, with 12 bases between.

CDR3 coding DNA: TGCGCCAGCAGCCTCGACAGGGTGCCAAACATTCAGTACTTC. Its translation is CASSLDRVPNIQYF. The rearrangement uses TRBV4-1 and TRBJ2-4; 7 bases are a match to TRBD1. V shed 4 bases and J 6 bases; nucleotides not matched to a gene: 6. From germline, CDR1 is MGHRA and CDR2 YSYEKL. The CDR3 sequence is 14 residues long.

V and J are TRBV10-3 and TRBJ1-6; no firm D call. The CDR3 extends over 14 amino acids. CDR1 and CDR2 (germline): ENHRY, SYGVKD. The V end was cut by 4 bases, the J end by 6 bases, with 10 bases between. The CDR3 coding sequence is TGTGCCATCAGTGTGGAAAGCAGTAATTCACCCCTCCACTTT. Its protein is CAISVESSNSPLHF.

The CDR3 sequence is CSAVRGKTQYF. Here the CDR3 DNA reads TGCAGCGCCGTACGGGGAAAGACCCAGTACTTC. V usage is TRBV29-1 and J usage is TRBJ2-5, with a tentative D call TRBD2 (5 bases). V gave up 7 bases and J gave up 6 bases, with 12 bases separating them. Germline CDR1 is SQVTM and CDR2 is ANQGSEA. The CDR3 is 11 amino acids.

This rearrangement joins TRBV18 to TRBJ2-7, with 7 positions matching TRBD1. Trimming took 3 bases from V and 3 from J; bases not matched to a gene: 5. The V gene's germline CDR1 is KGHSH and CDR2 LQKENI. The CDR3 is made up of 14 amino acids. The DNA for the CDR3 is TGTGCCAGCTCACCCGGACAGGAGCTCTACGAGCAGTACGTC. This codes for CASSPGQELYEQYV.

This clone was recorded a few times. V and J are TRBV10-3 and TRBJ1-6; possibly TRBD1 for D (6 bases). Germline CDR1 is ENHRY and CDR2 is SYGVKD. Trimming took off 3 bases at V and 9 bases at J, with 12 bases between the two ends. This CDR3 comprises 14 residues. The CDR3 DNA reads TGTGCCATCAGTGATGGGGGCTGGATTTCACCCCTCCACTTT. Encoded protein: CAISDGGWISPLHF.

This clone was counted between two and nine times. The gene calls are TRBV2 and TRBJ1-1; 11 bases fit TRBD1. Per the germline V gene, CDR1 is SNHLY and CDR2 is FYNNEI. The junction had 6 bases not matched to a gene; V was cut back by 4 bases and J by 5 bases. CDR3 size: 15 residues. CDR3 region: CASSARGQGGTEAFF. For the CDR3, the DNA is TGTGCCAGCAGTGCAAGGGGACAGGGGGGGACTGAAGCTTTCTTT.

CDR3 bases: TGTGCCATCAATAAAGGCGATGGTTCCCCAGATACGCAGTATTTT. This translates into CAINKGDGSPDTQYF. The chain joins TRBV10-3 to TRBJ2-3; D gene unclear. The CDR3 is 15 residues long. Deletions cut 7 bases from V and 4 bases from J, with 18 bases between. CDR1 ENHRY and CDR2 SYGVKD come from the germline V gene.

The chain employs TRBV6-6 and TRBJ2-2, with 8 positions matching TRBD1. This CDR3 spans 15 amino acids. J was trimmed by 0 bases and V by 5 bases; bases with no gene match: 2. Germline V gene lookup returns CDR1 MNHNY and CDR2 SVGAGI (reference sequence). The CDR3 loop is CASSRGQANTGELFF. In DNA form, the CDR3 reads TGTGCCAGCAGTAGGGGACAGGCGAACACCGGGGAGCTGTTTTTT.

This clone was picked up a small number of times. This rearrangement joins TRBV5-1 to TRBJ2-2, with D tentatively TRBD2 (6 bases). The V end was cut by 1 base, the J end by 2 bases, with 12 bases between. The CDR3 sequence is 16 residues long. The germline gives CDR1 SGHRS, CDR2 YFSETQ. CDR3 DNA: TGCGCCAGCAGCTTGATGGCCGGGGGTAACACCGGGGAGCTGTTTTTT. It specifies CASSLMAGGNTGELFF. Complete variable domain (other parts from reference TRBV5-1 and TRBJ2-2): KAGVTQTPRYLIKTRGQQVTLSCSPISGHRSVSWYQQTPGQGLQFLFEYFSETQRNKGNFPGRFSGRQFSNSRSEMNVSTLELGDSALYLCASSLMAGGNTGELFFGEGSRLTVL.

This chain joins TRBV9 and TRBJ2-5, with no clear D. Looked up from germline, CDR1 is SGDLS and CDR2 is YYNGEE. Trimming removed 4 bases from V and 3 bases from J, with 10 bases in between. This CDR3 region has 13 residues. CDR3 region: CASSPGPKETQYF. Written as DNA, the CDR3 is TGTGCCAGCAGCCCAGGCCCGAAAGAGACCCAGTACTTC.

This clone has only a few counts. The rearrangement uses TRBV7-9 and TRBJ1-4; 11 bases are a match to TRBD1. V shed 1 base, J shed 6 bases, and the junction held 10 bases outside the gene matches. Per germline, CDR1 SEHNR and CDR2 FQNEAQ (reference sequence). This CDR3 contains 18 residues. The CDR3: CASSLGWTGGIVDEKLFF. The CDR3 nucleotides are TGTGCCAGCAGCTTAGGTTGGACAGGGGGCATTGTGGATGAAAAACTGTTTTTT.